The subject of this entry is one TCR beta chain. The data were produced by immunoSEQ multiplex PCR, yet TCRdb's version contains in-frame clones alone and is incomplete. The sample contains tens of thousands of clones, roughly 84% of which appear only once. The sample originates from a study of OX40 agonist ivuxolimab in advanced cancers. Germline V CDR1 and CDR2: MDHEN, SYDVKM. This CDR3 comprises 13 residues. The V gene end was trimmed by 6 bases and the J gene end by 3 bases; junction bases not matched to a gene: 5. This receptor was obtained from an adult with an advanced solid tumor such as melanoma, head and neck, liver or kidney cancer. The chain carries TRBV28 and TRBJ2-7, with 7 bases lining up with TRBD1. Sequenced here: CD4+ or CD8+ T cells sorted from blood, sampled in a trial of the OX40 agonist ivuxolimab. The CDR3 protein is CASRGTAIYEQYF. The CDR3 DNA reads as TGTGCCAGCAGGGGGACAGCTATCTACGAGCAGTACTTC.